The entry below gives a single T cell receptor (beta chain) sequence along with its context. Under the authors' procedure: For nucleated cells, counts were estimated from reference gene primer amplification. Repertoires were generated with immunoSEQ multiplex PCR, while TCRdb's copy carries only in-frame clones and drops some. V, J and clone size were drawn from that table, and D and trimming were deduced from the DNA. This sample has approximately 200,000 clones, with 88% found just once. This sample is part of a study of blood T cell repertoires in COVID-19. Trimming took 4 bases from V and 9 from J, leaving 19 bases between them. This CDR3 is built from 15 residues.

The source is a man between 70 and 80 years old with active or convalescent COVID-19. The sample taken for sequencing was peripheral blood. The rearrangement joins TRBV6-7 to TRBJ2-4, with D perhaps matching TRBD2 (6 bases). TRBV6-7 has ORF status, its function being uncertain. For the CDR3, the DNA is TGTGCCAGCAGTTGTATCTCGATGGGGAGGAGCATTCAGTACTTC. Translated, it gives CASSCISMGRSIQYF.